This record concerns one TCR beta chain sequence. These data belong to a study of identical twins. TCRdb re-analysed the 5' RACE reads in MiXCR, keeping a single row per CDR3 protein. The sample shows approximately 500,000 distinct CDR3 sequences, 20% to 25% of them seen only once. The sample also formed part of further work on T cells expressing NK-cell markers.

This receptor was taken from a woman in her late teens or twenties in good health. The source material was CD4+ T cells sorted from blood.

The CDR3 spells CASSQEDTYGYTF. As DNA, the CDR3 is TGTGCCAGCAGCCAAGAGGACACCTATGGCTACACCTTC. The chain carries TRBV3-1 and TRBJ1-2, with D perhaps TRBD1 (5 bases). The CDR3 is 13 amino acids. V shed 0 bases and J shed 4 bases, with 6 bases lying between them. In germline, CDR1 is LGHDT, CDR2 YNNKEL (reference sequence).